One TCR beta chain is described in this entry. Its antigen is still unknown. A heparinised blood draw that averaged about 0.11 L was obtained once from each donor. Sorted populations were all over 98% pure. The CDR3 consists of 12 residues. Germline values: CDR1 SQVTM, CDR2 ANQGSEA. V lost 8 bases and J lost 4, with 12 bases in between. This record belongs to a study of beta chain features in type 1 diabetes. All of the isolated RNA was reverse transcribed, so expressed TCRB transcripts were sequenced. Assay used: immunoSEQ multiplex PCR; TCRdb lists only in-frame clones, some missing. The repertoire consists of 250,000 to 350,000 clones, with about 14% occurring once and the leading ten covering roughly 7%. Whole-study results and caveats: In the patient group, naive, central memory and Treg TCRB repertoires seemed more alike than in the healthy donor group. For Type 1 diabetes patients, all four CD4+ subsets carried TCRB CDR3s that were moderately but significantly shorter.

The sequence was obtained from a man aged 25-40 years in good health. The V and J genes are TRBV29-1 and TRBJ1-3, with a tentative D call TRBD1 (5 bases). Material: central memory CD4+ T cells from blood. DNA for the CDR3: TGCAGCACCAGGGAATCCGGAAACACCATATATTTT. Its protein product is CSTRESGNTIYF.